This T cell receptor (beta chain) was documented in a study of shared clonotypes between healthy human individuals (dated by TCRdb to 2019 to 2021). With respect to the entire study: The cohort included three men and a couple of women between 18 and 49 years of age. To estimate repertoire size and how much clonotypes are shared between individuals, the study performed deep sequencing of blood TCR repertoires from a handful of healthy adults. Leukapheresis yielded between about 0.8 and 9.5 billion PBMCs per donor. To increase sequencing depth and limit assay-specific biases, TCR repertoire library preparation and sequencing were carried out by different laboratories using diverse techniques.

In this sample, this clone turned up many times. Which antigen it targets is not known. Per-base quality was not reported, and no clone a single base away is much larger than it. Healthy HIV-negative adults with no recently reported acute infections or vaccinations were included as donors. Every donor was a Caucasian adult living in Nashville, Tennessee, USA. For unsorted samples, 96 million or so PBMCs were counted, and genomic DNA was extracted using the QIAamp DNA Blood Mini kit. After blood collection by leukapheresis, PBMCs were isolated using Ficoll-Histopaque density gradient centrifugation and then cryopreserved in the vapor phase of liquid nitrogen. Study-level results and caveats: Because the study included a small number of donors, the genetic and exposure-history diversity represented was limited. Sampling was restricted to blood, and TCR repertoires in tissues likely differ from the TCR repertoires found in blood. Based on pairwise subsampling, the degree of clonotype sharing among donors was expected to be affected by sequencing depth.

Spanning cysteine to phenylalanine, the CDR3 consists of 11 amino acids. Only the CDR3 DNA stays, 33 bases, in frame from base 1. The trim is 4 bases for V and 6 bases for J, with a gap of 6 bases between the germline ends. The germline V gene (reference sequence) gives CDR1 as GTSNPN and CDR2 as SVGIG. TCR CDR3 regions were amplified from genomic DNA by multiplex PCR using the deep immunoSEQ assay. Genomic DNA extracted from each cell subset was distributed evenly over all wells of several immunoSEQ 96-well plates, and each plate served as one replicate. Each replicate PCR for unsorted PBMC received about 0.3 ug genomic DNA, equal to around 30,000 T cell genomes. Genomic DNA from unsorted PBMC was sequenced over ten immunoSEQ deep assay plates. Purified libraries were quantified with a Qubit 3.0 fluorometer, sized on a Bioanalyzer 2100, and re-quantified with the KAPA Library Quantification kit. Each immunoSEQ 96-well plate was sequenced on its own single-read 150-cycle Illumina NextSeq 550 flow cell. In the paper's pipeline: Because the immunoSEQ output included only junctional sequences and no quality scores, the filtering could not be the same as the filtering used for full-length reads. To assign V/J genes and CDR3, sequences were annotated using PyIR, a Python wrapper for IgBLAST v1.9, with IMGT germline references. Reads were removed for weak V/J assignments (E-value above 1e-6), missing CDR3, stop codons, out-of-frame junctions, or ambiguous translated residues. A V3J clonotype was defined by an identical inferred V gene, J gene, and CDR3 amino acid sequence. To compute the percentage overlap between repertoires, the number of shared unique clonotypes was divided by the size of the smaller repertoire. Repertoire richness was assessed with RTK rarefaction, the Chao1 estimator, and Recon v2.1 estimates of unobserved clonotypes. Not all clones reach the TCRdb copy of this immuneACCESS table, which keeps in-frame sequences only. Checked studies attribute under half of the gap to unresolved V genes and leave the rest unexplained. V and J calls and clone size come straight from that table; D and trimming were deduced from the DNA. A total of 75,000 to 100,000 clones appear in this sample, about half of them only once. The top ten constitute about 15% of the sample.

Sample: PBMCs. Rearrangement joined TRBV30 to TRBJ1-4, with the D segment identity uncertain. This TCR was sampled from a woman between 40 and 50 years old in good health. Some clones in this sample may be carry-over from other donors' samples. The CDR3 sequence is CAWNTDEKLFF. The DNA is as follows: TGTGCCTGGAATACAGATGAAAAACTGTTTTTT.